This T cell receptor beta chain derives from a study of OX40 agonist ivuxolimab in advanced cancers. Background on the whole study: Ivuxolimab was a fully human IgG2 agonistic monoclonal antibody targeting the costimulatory receptor OX40 (CD134). In the dose-escalation cohort, around four fifths of patients were male, and the mean age was approximately 60 years, with a range of roughly 23 to 85. The point of sequencing TCRbeta in the periphery was to test whether ivuxolimab changed TCR sequence diversity and drove clonal T-cell expansion. Patients were allowed to have had prior anti-PD-1, anti-PD-L1 or anti-CTLA-4 therapy, and 40% to 45% of the dose-escalation patients had previously received checkpoint inhibitors. Of the roughly 50 dose-escalation patients, hepatocellular carcinoma was present in around 20, melanoma in around 15, renal cell carcinoma in 9 and head and neck cancer in 9. Intravenous ivuxolimab was administered to patients every 2 weeks at six dose levels: 0.01, 0.1, 0.3, 1.5, 3 and 10 mg/kg. Partial responses occurred in three dose-escalation patients: two with cutaneous melanoma and one with hepatocellular carcinoma. The monotherapy dose-escalation portion (N ≈ 52 patients) of the phase I ivuxolimab trial is reported in the paper.

Broader findings and caveats from the paper: At doses from 0.1 to 3.0 mg/kg, clonal expansion was seen in both CD4+ and CD8+ blood T cells between baseline and week 6. In the 0.1-3.0 mg/kg groups, partial responders were among the patients with the lowest normalized peripheral clonal expansion, particularly in CD8+ T cells. The antigen specificity of the clonally expanded peripheral T cells was not determined. After ivuxolimab, expanded clones were on average more numerous among CD8+ T cells than among CD4+ T cells. Low levels of normalized T-cell clonal expansion were also seen in some patients who did not respond.

To sequence the TCRbeta CDR3 region, genomic DNA was isolated from the sorted cells. The immunoSEQ Assay was used to sequence the TCRbeta CDR3 regions. This immuneACCESS table, as held by TCRdb, lists in-frame sequences with V and J called but not all clones. Of the missing ones, under half trace to an unresolved V gene in checked studies; the others have no known cause. The sample data list 50,000 to 60,000 clones, and over 80% of these were observed just once. The top ten clones comprise roughly 5% of the sample. To note about this clone: Its binding antigen is unknown. Base qualities are not provided; no much larger clone lies one nucleotide away.

Patients with autoimmune disease history or receiving systemic immunosuppression were excluded from the trial. Peripheral blood for TCR sequencing was collected from all dose cohorts at baseline, on cycle 4 day 1, and on cycle 7 day 1. Samples were obtained from an open-label, multicenter, first-in-human phase I dose-escalation trial of ivuxolimab. Adults with locally advanced or metastatic head and neck squamous cell, hepatocellular, melanoma or renal cell carcinoma were enrolled in the trial. Before TCR sequencing, CD4+ and CD8+ T cells were separately sorted from peripheral blood. The clonotype was recovered from an adult with an advanced solid tumor such as melanoma, head and neck, liver or kidney cancer. The specimen comprised CD4+ or CD8+ T cells sorted from blood, sampled in a trial of the OX40 agonist ivuxolimab.

Here is the DNA: TGTGCCAGCAGTTTAGGGGGTGGACAGACATATGGCTACACCTTC. This gives the protein CASSLGGGQTYGYTF. This chain is built from TRBV28 and TRBJ1-2; a tentative D match to TRBD1 spans 6 bases. CDR1 MDHEN and CDR2 SYDVKM were looked up in the germline V gene. The CDR3 covers 15 residues, taking in both the cysteine and the phenylalanine. The kept DNA is CDR3 alone, 45 bases in frame from the first base. V and J lose 2 bases and 5 bases, and a span of 15 bases separates them.